The 2 T cell receptor beta chains below all came from one sample that was sequenced in a study of blood T cell repertoires in COVID-19. The protocol was immunoSEQ multiplex PCR, while the TCRdb copy is restricted to in-frame clones and leaves out a portion. The sample yields 95,000 to 150,000 clones, roughly 85% seen once. Sequencing input: peripheral blood. These receptor sequences come from a middle-aged man with acute or convalescent COVID-19.

The rearrangement links TRBV4-1 to TRBJ1-6, with D possibly matching TRBD1 (5 bases). V was trimmed by 1 base and J by 10 bases, leaving 17 bases between them. The CDR3 spans 16 residues. The germline V gene has CDR1 MGHRA and CDR2 YSYEKL. The CDR3 region is CASSQVWGVLGSPLHF. The DNA for the CDR3 is TGCGCCAGCAGCCAAGTGTGGGGGGTATTAGGGTCACCCCTCCACTTT.

The rearrangement uses TRBV15 and TRBJ2-5, with D possibly matching TRBD2 (6 bases). Germline CDR1 LNHNV, CDR2 YYDKDF (reference sequence). This CDR3 is built from 14 residues. V lost 1 base to trimming and J lost 3 bases, with 9 bases between them. The CDR3 is CATSRVAAKETQYF. DNA for the CDR3: TGTGCCACCAGCAGAGTAGCGGCCAAAGAGACCCAGTACTTC.